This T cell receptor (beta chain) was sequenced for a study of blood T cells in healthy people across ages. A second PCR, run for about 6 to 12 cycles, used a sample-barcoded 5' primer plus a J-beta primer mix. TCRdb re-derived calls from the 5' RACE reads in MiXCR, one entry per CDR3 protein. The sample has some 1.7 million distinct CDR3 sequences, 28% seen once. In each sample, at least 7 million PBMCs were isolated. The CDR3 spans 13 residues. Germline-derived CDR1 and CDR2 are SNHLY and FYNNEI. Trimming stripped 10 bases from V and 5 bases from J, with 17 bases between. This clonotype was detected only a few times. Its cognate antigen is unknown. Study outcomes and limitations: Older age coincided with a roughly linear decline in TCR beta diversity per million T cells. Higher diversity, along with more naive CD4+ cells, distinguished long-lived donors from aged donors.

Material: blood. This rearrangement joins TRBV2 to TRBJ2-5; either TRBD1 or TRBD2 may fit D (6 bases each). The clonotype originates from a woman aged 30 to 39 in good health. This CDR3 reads CATHSGAGETQYF. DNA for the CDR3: TGTGCCACCCATTCGGGGGCTGGGGAGACCCAGTACTTC.